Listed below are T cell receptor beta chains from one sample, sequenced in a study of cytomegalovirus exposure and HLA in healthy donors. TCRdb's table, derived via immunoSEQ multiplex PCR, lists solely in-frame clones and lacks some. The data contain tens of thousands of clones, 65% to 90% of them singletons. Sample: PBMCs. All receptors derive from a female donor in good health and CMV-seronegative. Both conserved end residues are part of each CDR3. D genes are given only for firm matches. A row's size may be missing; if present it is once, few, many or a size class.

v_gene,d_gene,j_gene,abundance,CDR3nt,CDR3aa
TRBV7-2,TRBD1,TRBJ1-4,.,TGTGCCAGCAGTCTTAGGGGAAAGGGGGCCCCTAATGAAAAACTGTTTTTT,CASSLRGKGAPNEKLFF
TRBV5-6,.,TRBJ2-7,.,TGTGCCAGCAGCTTGGGCAGGGTGAACGTCTACGAGCAGTACTTC,CASSLGRVNVYEQYF
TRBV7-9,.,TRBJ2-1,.,TGTGCCAGCAGCCTCGCAGGGGTCAATGAGCAGTTCTTC,CASSLAGVNEQFF
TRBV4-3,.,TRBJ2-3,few,TGCGCCAGCAGCCAAGCCAGGGGCGGGTATGATACGCAGTATTTT,CASSQARGGYDTQYF
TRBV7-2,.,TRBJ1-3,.,TGTGCCAGCAGTCGAAATGGGGGCAGCGGAAACACCATATATTTT,CASSRNGGSGNTIYF
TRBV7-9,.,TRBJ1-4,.,TGTGCCAGCAGCTCAGACACGTACACTAATGAAAAACTGTTTTTT,CASSSDTYTNEKLFF
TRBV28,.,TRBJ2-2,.,TGTGCCAGCAGCGCTCCTCTGCGGGACGACCGTTTAAAGAACACCGGGGAGCTGTTTTTT,CASSAPLRDDRLKNTGELFF
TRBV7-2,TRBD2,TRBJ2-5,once,TGTGCCAGCAGCTTGCCGACTAGCGGGAGGGAGACCCAGTACTTC,CASSLPTSGRETQYF
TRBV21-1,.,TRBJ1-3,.,TGTGCCAGCAGCAAAGGGCACAGGTTGGACTCTGGAAACACCATATATTTT,CASSKGHRLDSGNTIYF
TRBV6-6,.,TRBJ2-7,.,TGTGCCAGCAGTTACTCCAGGGGCGACGAGCAGTACTTC,CASSYSRGDEQYF
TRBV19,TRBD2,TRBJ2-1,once,TGTGCCAGTAGGGTTAGCGGGGGACCCTACAATGAGCAGTTCTTC,CASRVSGGPYNEQFF
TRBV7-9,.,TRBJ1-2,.,TGTGCCAGCAGCTTAGGGGCAGGGCTGTATGGCTACACCTTC,CASSLGAGLYGYTF
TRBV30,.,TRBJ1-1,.,TGTGCCTGGGCCGCTTCCACCAGGGGCCGGACTGAAGCTTTCTTT,CAWAASTRGRTEAFF
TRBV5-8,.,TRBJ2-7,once,TGTGCCAGCAGCTTGAGAGTGGGCCACGAGCAGTACTTC,CASSLRVGHEQYF
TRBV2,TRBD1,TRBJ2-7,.,TGTGCCAGCAGTGTAGGGGGACAGGGATCCTACGAGCAGTACTTC,CASSVGGQGSYEQYF
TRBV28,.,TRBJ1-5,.,TGTGCCAGCCGCAATAACCCCCCTGAGGGGCCCCAGCATTTT,CASRNNPPEGPQHF
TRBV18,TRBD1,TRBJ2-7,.,TGTGCCAGCTCACCCTCGGACCGGGACAGGGTGGCCGAGCAGTACTTC,CASSPSDRDRVAEQYF
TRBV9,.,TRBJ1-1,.,TGTGCCAGCAGCGTATCGGGGGACTCTGAAGCTTTCTTT,CASSVSGDSEAFF
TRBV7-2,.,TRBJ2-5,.,TGTGCCAGCAGCTTAGAGGTGTTAGGGCCCCGGGGAGTGAAGACCCAGTACTTC,CASSLEVLGPRGVKTQYF
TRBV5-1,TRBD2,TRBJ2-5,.,TGCGCCAGCAGCTTGGCCCTAGCGGGAGGAGTCAAAGAGACCCAGTACTTC,CASSLALAGGVKETQYF
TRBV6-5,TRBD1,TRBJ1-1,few,TGTGCCAGCAGGCAGGGGGCGGGTGGGAACACTGAAGCTTTCTTT,CASRQGAGGNTEAFF
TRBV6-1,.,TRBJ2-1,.,TGTGCCACCAGGGTGGACAACGCCTACAATGAGCAGTTCTTC,CATRVDNAYNEQFF
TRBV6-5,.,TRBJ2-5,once,TGTGCCAGCAGTTTTCGACAGGCCCAAGTGACCCAGTACTTC,CASSFRQAQVTQYF
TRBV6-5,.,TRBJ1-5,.,TGTGCCAGCAGTCGCGGGGACTCTAGCAATCAGCCCCAGCATTTT,CASSRGDSSNQPQHF
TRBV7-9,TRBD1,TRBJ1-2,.,TGTGCCAGCAGCGATCCTAAACGGACAGGCAGAGCTAACTATGGCTACACCTTC,CASSDPKRTGRANYGYTF
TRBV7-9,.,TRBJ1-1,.,TGTGCCAGCAGCTTCGAAGGTCGCGGAGGCACTGAAGCTTTCTTT,CASSFEGRGGTEAFF
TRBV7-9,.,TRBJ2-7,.,TGTGCCAGCAGCTCCAGGGGACGGGGCGAGCAGTACTTC,CASSSRGRGEQYF
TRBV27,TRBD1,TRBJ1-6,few,TGTGCCAGCAGTTTCGGGACAGCACCCCTCCACTTT,CASSFGTAPLHF
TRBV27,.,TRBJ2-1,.,TGTGCCAGCAGTCCCTACCCTTCGGCGGCCGATGAGCAGTTCTTC,CASSPYPSAADEQFF
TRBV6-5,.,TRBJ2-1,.,TGTGCCAGCAGTTACAGTGGGAGATACAATGAGCAGTTCTTC,CASSYSGRYNEQFF
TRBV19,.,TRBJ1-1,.,TGTGCCAGTAGTCAAAGGGGACTTACCGTAGGGAACACTGAAGCTTTCTTT,CASSQRGLTVGNTEAFF
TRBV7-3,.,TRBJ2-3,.,TGTGCCAGCAGCTTAACGGGAGGGGGGACAAGGACAGATACGCAGTATTTT,CASSLTGGGTRTDTQYF
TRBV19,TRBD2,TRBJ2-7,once,TGTGCCAGTAGTATGGCGGGGGGCAATTTTTACGAGCAGTACTTC,CASSMAGGNFYEQYF
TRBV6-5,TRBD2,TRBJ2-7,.,TGTGCCAGCAGTCTTGGGACTAGGGCCGAGCAGTACTTC,CASSLGTRAEQYF
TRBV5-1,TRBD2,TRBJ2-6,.,TGCGCCAGCAGCCCTCGGGTAGCGGGGGCCCGTTCTGGGGCCAACGTCCTGACTTTC,CASSPRVAGARSGANVLTF
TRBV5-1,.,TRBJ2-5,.,TGCGCCAGCAGCTTCACGACAGGGACTTTCCAAGAGACCCAGTACTTC,CASSFTTGTFQETQYF
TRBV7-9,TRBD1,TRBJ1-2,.,TGTGCCAGCAGCTTCACAGGGGGAGCTAACTATGGCTACACCTTC,CASSFTGGANYGYTF
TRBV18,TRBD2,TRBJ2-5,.,TGTGCCAGCTCACCCCCTGGACTAGCGGGGCCAGAGACCCAGTACTTC,CASSPPGLAGPETQYF
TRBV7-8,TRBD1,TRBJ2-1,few,TGTGCCAGCAGCTTGGCTGGGACAGCGCAGCAGTTCTTC,CASSLAGTAQQFF